This TCR beta chain was profiled in a study of T-cell reconstitution after alpha-beta-depleted transplantation in children. This clonotype was observed a few times. The CDR3 is 14 residues long. Looked up from germline, CDR1 is DFQATT and CDR2 is SNEGSKA (reference sequence). Unmatched junction bases numbered 7, after V lost 3 bases and J lost 9 bases. A library of TCRbeta sequences, prepared with unique molecular identifiers, was generated. TCRdb reanalysed the PCR reads using MiXCR and keeps one entry per CDR3 protein. The sample shows about 500,000 distinct CDR3 sequences, approximately 29% of them seen only once.

The sample here was PBMCs from the stem cell graft donor, taken from the stem cell graft. The TCR was taken from a human donor who donated a stem cell graft to a child with aplastic anemia. The gene calls are TRBV20-1 and TRBJ2-1; 11 nucleotides match TRBD2. This CDR3 is CSARSSGRAGEQFF. The CDR3 DNA sequence: TGCAGTGCTAGGAGTAGCGGGAGGGCCGGTGAGCAGTTCTTC.